This T cell receptor (beta chain) comes out of a study of OX40 agonist ivuxolimab in advanced cancers. Study-wide context: While on treatment, patients had intravenous ivuxolimab at 0.01 to 10 mg/kg every 2 weeks.

Germline V gene sequence: CDR1 MNHEY, CDR2 SVGAGI. Unmatched junction bases numbered 8, after V lost 5 bases and J lost 6 bases. CDR3 length equals 14 residues. Clones were read by immunoSEQ multiplex PCR, and TCRdb kept only the in-frame ones, dropping some. The data contain about 22,000 clones, approximately 87% of them seen just once; the ten biggest clones take up 15% to 20%. The study sampled blood at baseline, cycle 4 day 1, and cycle 7 day 1. This material consisted of CD4+ or CD8+ T cells sorted from blood, taken in a trial of the OX40 agonist ivuxolimab. The origin of this receptor is an adult with an advanced solid tumor such as melanoma, head and neck, liver or kidney cancer. The chain joins TRBV6-5 to TRBJ1-2; 8 nucleotides align to TRBD1. The CDR3: CASSHGQGIHGYTF. CDR3 nucleotides: TGTGCCAGCAGTCACGGACAGGGTATTCATGGCTACACCTTC.